This entry lists 21 T cell receptor beta chains sequenced from one sample in a study of blood T cell repertoires in COVID-19 (dated by TCRdb to the early 2020s). Library preparation was by the immunoSEQ multiplex PCR assay. Entries here come from immuneACCESS through TCRdb and include only in-frame sequences with V and J called. Some clones fail to appear in such tables; in the studies checked, an unresolved V gene covers under half of the shortfall, and the cause of the remainder is unknown. For this sample the table gives 250,000 to 300,000 clones, of which less than 90% were detected only once. The ten largest clones represent approximately 12% of the sample. Sequenced material: peripheral blood. The receptors stem from a woman in her 30s with COVID-19, enrolled during active disease.

The rearrangement uses TRBV5-1 and TRBJ2-6; D is undetermined. V lost 4 bases and J 0 bases, leaving 8 bases between the germline ends. Germline V gene sequence: CDR1 SGHRS, CDR2 YFSETQ. The CDR3 extends over 15 amino acids. CDR3 amino acids: CASSPTSSGANVLTF. CDR3 in DNA: TGCGCCAGCAGCCCCACAAGCTCTGGGGCCAACGTCCTGACTTTC.

This chain connects TRBV14 to TRBJ2-7, with unresolved D. The CDR3 contains 15 residues. Germline CDR1 and CDR2: SGHDN and FVKESK. Trimming removed 0 bases from V and 4 bases from J, with 13 bases in between. Here the CDR3 DNA reads TGTGCCAGCAGCCAAGATCAGGCAGATCCTTACGAGCAGTACTTC. Protein sequence: CASSQDQADPYEQYF.

This chain joins TRBV7-2 and TRBJ2-5; no clear D gene. Germline V gene lookup returns CDR1 SGHTA and CDR2 FQGNSA. The germline V and J ends were trimmed by 5 bases and 4 bases, with 20 bases remaining between them. This CDR3 has 16 amino acids. CDR3 sequence: CASSTARPHSGETQYF. The CDR3, as DNA: TGTGCCAGCAGCACTGCCCGCCCCCACTCGGGAGAGACCCAGTACTTC.

The rearrangement links TRBV5-1 to TRBJ2-7, with 7 positions matching TRBD1. Germline CDR1 SGHRS, CDR2 YFSETQ. The CDR3 contains 15 residues. The J segment lost 3 bases and the V segment lost 4 bases, leaving 10 bases of the junction unmatched. As DNA, the CDR3 is TGCGCCAGCAGCCCAAGGACAGGACCGGGCTACGAGCAGTACTTC. Its protein product is CASSPRTGPGYEQYF.

This clone has a single count. The chain carries TRBV7-2 and TRBJ2-7; D may be TRBD1 (5 bases). Germline CDR1 and CDR2: SGHTA and FQGNSA. This CDR3 is built from 15 residues. Trimming removed 1 base at V and 2 bases at J, with 12 bases between. CDR3 in DNA: TGTGCCAGCAGCTTAGTGCAGGGAAACGCCTACGAGCAGTACTTC. Its protein is CASSLVQGNAYEQYF.

This clone was detected once. This chain links TRBV10-3 with TRBJ2-7; TRBD1 agrees at 9 bases. CDR1 and CDR2 from the germline V gene are ENHRY and SYGVKD. There are 11 residues in the CDR3. The DNA of the CDR3 is TGTGCGACAGGGGGGGCCTACGAGCAGTACTTC. It specifies CATGGAYEQYF.

The chain employs TRBV6-5 and TRBJ1-2; 8 positions agree with TRBD1. V lost 1 base to trimming and J lost 6 bases; unmatched junction nucleotides: 7. CDR1 is MNHEY and CDR2 is SVGAGI in the germline V gene. The CDR3 covers 15 residues. The CDR3 reads CASSYFAGGADGYTF. CDR3 sequence (DNA): TGTGCCAGCAGTTACTTCGCAGGGGGCGCGGATGGCTACACCTTC.

The chain has TRBV5-6 and TRBJ2-1, with D possibly matching TRBD1 (5 bases). Germline V gene lookup returns CDR1 SGHDT and CDR2 YYEEEE. The CDR3 has 12 residues. V was trimmed by 6 bases and J by 13 bases, leaving 17 bases between them. The CDR3 DNA follows: TGTGCCAGCACCTTAAATACAGGAAGACAGTTCTTC. Residues: CASTLNTGRQFF.

This clone has a single count. The V and J genes are TRBV18 and TRBJ1-3; D might be TRBD1 (5 bases). V was shortened by 3 bases and J by 5 bases, with 11 bases between the two germline ends. CDR1 is KGHSH and CDR2 is LQKENI in the germline V gene. The CDR3 extends over 14 amino acids. For the CDR3, the DNA is TGTGCCAGCTCACCGACAGACCGGAGAAACACCATATATTTT. Protein: CASSPTDRRNTIYF.

This clone occurred a few times. The rearrangement links TRBV11-2 to TRBJ1-6, with a tentative D call TRBD1 (5 bases). The CDR3 runs to 14 residues. Trimming removed 2 bases from V and 7 bases from J, with 9 bases in between. Germline CDR1 and CDR2: SGHAT and FQNNGV. The CDR3 spells CASSLNRLNSPLHF. CDR3 sequence (DNA): TGTGCCAGCAGCTTAAACAGGTTGAATTCACCCCTCCACTTT.

The chain joins TRBV27 to TRBJ1-3, with D perhaps TRBD1 (5 bases). Between the trimmed V and J ends, which lost 2 bases and 1 base, there was a span of 9 bases. The CDR3 totals 15 residues. Germline values: CDR1 MNHEY, CDR2 SMNVEV (reference sequence). CDR3 nucleotide sequence: TGTGCCAGCAGTTTAAGGGGCTGGTCTGGAAACACCATATATTTT. Protein: CASSLRGWSGNTIYF.

The chain links TRBV6-6 to TRBJ2-3, with 7 bases matching TRBD2. J gave up 8 bases and V 2 bases, and 7 bases lay outside the gene matches. The CDR3 is made up of 14 amino acids. The germline gives CDR1 MNHNY, CDR2 SVGAGI (reference sequence). The CDR3 spells CASSYSGEGVTQYF. CDR3 nucleotides: TGTGCCAGCAGTTACAGCGGGGAAGGTGTTACGCAGTATTTT.

The rearrangement links TRBV7-2 to TRBJ2-7; no firm D call. This CDR3 contains 14 residues. Germline V lookup: CDR1 SGHTA, CDR2 FQGNSA. The V end was cut by 1 base, the J end by 0 bases, with 7 bases between. CDR3 sequence: CASSLERSSYEQYF. CDR3 in DNA: TGTGCCAGCAGCTTAGAGAGGTCCTCCTACGAGCAGTACTTC.

The CDR3 nucleotides are TGTGCCAGCAGCCAAGCCATTTATGGGGCCGCCGACACTGAAGCTTTCTTT. The encoded protein is CASSQAIYGAADTEAFF. This rearrangement joins TRBV4-2 to TRBJ1-1; a possible D gene is TRBD1 (5 bases). The V and J ends lost 1 base and 3 bases respectively, with 18 bases between them. The germline V gene encodes CDR1 LGHNA and CDR2 YNFKEQ. This CDR3 region has 17 residues.

This chain uses TRBV7-9 with TRBJ2-7; maybe TRBD2 (6 bases). Trimming took 5 bases from V and 0 from J, leaving 14 bases between them. The germline CDR1 and CDR2 sequences are SEHNR and FQNEAQ (reference sequence). The CDR3 totals 15 residues. The chain's CDR3 is CASSPRTTSSYEQYF. CDR3 bases: TGTGCCAGCAGCCCCAGGACTACTAGCTCCTACGAGCAGTACTTC.

The V gene is TRBV4-1, the J gene TRBJ2-1; 7 bases are a match to TRBD2. Losses at the gene ends were 1 base for V and 4 bases for J; bases not matched to a gene: 4. Germline V gene sequence: CDR1 MGHRA, CDR2 YSYEKL. The CDR3 is 15 amino acids. This chain's CDR3 is CASSQVAGGYNEQFF. CDR3 DNA: TGCGCCAGCAGCCAAGTTGCCGGGGGGTACAATGAGCAGTTCTTC.

Here the CDR3 DNA reads TGTGCCAGCAAGACAAAATTGTCATATGGCTACACCTTC. Its translation is CASKTKLSYGYTF. This chain connects TRBV28 to TRBJ1-2; D remains ambiguous. V was shortened by 7 bases and J by 5 bases, with 14 bases between the two germline ends. This CDR3 contains 13 residues. The V gene's germline CDR1 is MDHEN and CDR2 SYDVKM.

Here the CDR3 reads CATSGRDRTWGELFF. As DNA, the CDR3 is TGTGCCACCAGCGGCCGGGACAGGACGTGGGGGGAGCTGTTTTTT. The rearrangement uses TRBV24-1 and TRBJ2-2, with TRBD1 matching over 8 bases. J gave up 8 bases and V 7 bases, and 11 bases lay outside the gene matches. Germline-derived CDR1 and CDR2 are KGHDR and SFDVKD. The CDR3 is 15 amino acids.

The chain uses TRBV2 and TRBJ2-2; 7 bases map to TRBD2. V shed 6 bases, J shed 6 bases, and the junction held 7 bases outside the gene matches. This CDR3 has 14 amino acids. Per germline, CDR1 SNHLY and CDR2 FYNNEI. CDR3 nucleotides: TGTGCCAGCAGGGCAGCGGGGTGGGCCGGGGAGCTGTTTTTT. This codes for CASRAAGWAGELFF. Filled out from reference TRBV2 and TRBJ2-2, the complete variable domain reads EPEVTQTPSHQVTQMGQEVILRCVPISNHLYFYWYRQILGQKVEFLVSFYNNEISEKSEIFDDQFSVERPDGSNFTLKIRSTKLEDSAMYFCASRAAGWAGELFFGEGSRLTVL.

The V gene is TRBV28, the J gene TRBJ1-2; no clear D. The CDR3 runs 15 residues. Germline V gene lookup returns CDR1 MDHEN and CDR2 SYDVKM. Trimming pared 4 bases from V and 4 bases from J, leaving 16 bases between. CDR3 region: CASSSYVTIRYGYTF. CDR3 coding DNA: TGTGCCAGCAGTTCCTATGTCACTATACGCTATGGCTACACCTTC.

The rearrangement links TRBV28 to TRBJ1-2; D uncertain. The ends were cut back, 3 bases at V and 2 bases at J, with 7 bases in the middle. CDR1 MDHEN and CDR2 SYDVKM come from the germline V gene. The CDR3 extends over 13 amino acids. CDR3 nucleotide sequence: TGTGCCAGCAGTTTTCCTAACAACTATGGCTACACCTTC. Translating it yields CASSFPNNYGYTF.